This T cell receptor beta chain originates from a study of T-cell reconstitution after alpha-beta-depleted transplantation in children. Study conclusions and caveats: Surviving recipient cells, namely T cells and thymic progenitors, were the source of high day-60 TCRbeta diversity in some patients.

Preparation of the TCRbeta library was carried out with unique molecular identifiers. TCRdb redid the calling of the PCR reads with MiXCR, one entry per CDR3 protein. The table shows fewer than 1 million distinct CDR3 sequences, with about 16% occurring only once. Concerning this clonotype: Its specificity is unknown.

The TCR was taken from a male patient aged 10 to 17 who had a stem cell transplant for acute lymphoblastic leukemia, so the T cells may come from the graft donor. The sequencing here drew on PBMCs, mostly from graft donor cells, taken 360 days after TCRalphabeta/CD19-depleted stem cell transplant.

CDR3 in DNA: TGTGCCAGCAGCCCCGTCCGTCTAGCGACCGTACAATTGGATACGCAGTATTTT. Translation gives CASSPVRLATVQLDTQYF. This chain links TRBV7-8 with TRBJ2-3; D might be TRBD2 (6 bases). V was clipped by 5 bases and J by 6 bases, with 27 bases between them. This CDR3 has 18 amino acids. In germline, CDR1 is SGHVS, CDR2 FQNEAQ. Full variable domain (remainder filled in from reference TRBV7-8 and TRBJ2-3): GAGVSQSPRYKVAKRGQDVALRCDPISGHVSLFWYQQALGQGPEFLTYFQNEAQLDKSGLPSDRFFAERPEGSVSTLKIQRTQQEDSAVYLCASSPVRLATVQLDTQYFGPGTRLTVL.